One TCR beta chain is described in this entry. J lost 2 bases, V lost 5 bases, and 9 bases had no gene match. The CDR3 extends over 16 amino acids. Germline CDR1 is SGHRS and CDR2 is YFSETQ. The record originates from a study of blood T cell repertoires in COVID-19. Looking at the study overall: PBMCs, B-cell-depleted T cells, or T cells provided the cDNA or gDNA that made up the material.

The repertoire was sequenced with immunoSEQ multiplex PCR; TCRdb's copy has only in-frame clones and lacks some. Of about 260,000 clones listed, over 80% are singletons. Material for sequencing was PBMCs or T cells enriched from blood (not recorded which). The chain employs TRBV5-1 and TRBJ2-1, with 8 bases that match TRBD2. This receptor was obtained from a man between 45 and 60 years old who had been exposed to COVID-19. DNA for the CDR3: TGCGCCAGCAGTCGGGGGGGTAGGACAACCTACAATGAGCAGTTCTTC. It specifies CASSRGGRTTYNEQFF.